Each of the 10 T cell receptor beta chains below was sequenced from the same sample in a study of blood T cell repertoires in COVID-19. The table came from immunoSEQ multiplex PCR; TCRdb's copy has only in-frame clones and leaves some out. The sample has under 200,000 clones, more than 70% seen once. Sequencing was performed on peripheral blood. These receptors were taken from a man aged 18 to 29 with active or convalescent COVID-19.

The rearrangement joins TRBV7-9 to TRBJ1-1; D perhaps matches TRBD1 (6 bases). Looked up from germline, CDR1 is SEHNR and CDR2 is FQNEAQ (reference sequence). This CDR3 has 17 residues. Trimming cost V 5 bases and J 3 bases, with 22 bases left between them. The CDR3 region has the DNA TGTGCCAGCAGCGGGAAAACAGGGTCAATTCAGGACACTGAAGCTTTCTTT. Translating it yields CASSGKTGSIQDTEAFF.

The J gene is TRBJ2-1, the V gene TRBV18; 7 bases line up with TRBD1. CDR1 KGHSH and CDR2 LQKENI come from the germline V gene. The CDR3 covers 15 residues. J gave up 5 bases and V 0 bases, and 4 bases lay outside the gene matches. The CDR3 DNA reads TGTGCCAGCTCACCACCGGGACAGCAAAACAATGAGCAGTTCTTC. It specifies CASSPPGQQNNEQFF.

This clone was counted a single time. This chain links TRBV12-3 or TRBV12-4 with TRBJ2-3, with D possibly TRBD2 on 6 matching bases. V gave up 6 bases and J gave up 8 bases, with 15 bases separating them. The CDR3 is made up of 13 amino acids. As DNA, the CDR3 is TGTGCCAGCAGGCCCCCCGGCGGGACTACGCAGTATTTT. Amino acid sequence: CASRPPGGTTQYF.

This chain links TRBV18 with TRBJ1-5, with D tentatively TRBD1 (6 bases). The V gene lost 4 bases and the J gene lost 6 bases, with 13 bases spanning the gap. The germline V gene has CDR1 KGHSH and CDR2 LQKENI. The CDR3 runs 14 residues. The CDR3 nucleotides read TGTGCCAGCTCACTTGGACAGATTCCTCAGCCCCAGCATTTT. Translated: CASSLGQIPQPQHF.

The chain links TRBV28 to TRBJ1-6, with a tentative D call TRBD1 (5 bases). Trimming took 5 bases from V and 5 from J, leaving 19 bases between them. The length of the CDR3 is 17 residues. The germline CDR1 and CDR2 sequences are MDHEN and SYDVKM. CDR3 loop: CASSPRDRIIHNSPLHF. In DNA form, the CDR3 reads TGTGCCAGCAGTCCGCGGGACCGCATAATCCATAATTCACCCCTCCACTTT.

The genes are TRBV5-6 and TRBJ1-4; D unclear. The CDR3 has 14 amino acids. CDR1 and CDR2 (germline): SGHDT, YYEEEE. Trimming removed 4 bases at V and 8 bases at J, with 15 bases between. The CDR3 protein is CASSPMVEEEKLFF. CDR3 nucleotide sequence: TGTGCCAGCAGCCCCATGGTAGAAGAGGAAAAACTGTTTTTT.

Only a few counts were recorded for this clone. The chain carries TRBV29-1 and TRBJ2-7; D unresolved. V was clipped by 0 bases and J by 2 bases, with 8 bases between them. The CDR3 runs 13 residues. Germline assignment: CDR1 SQVTM and CDR2 ANQGSEA. DNA of the CDR3: TGCAGCGTTGAAGACGACAAAACCTACGAGCAGTACTTC. Translated, it gives CSVEDDKTYEQYF.

The chain combines TRBV6-2 or TRBV6-3 with TRBJ1-2; tentative D call: TRBD1 (5 bases). Germline V CDR1 and CDR2: MNHEY, SVGEGT. Trimming took 4 bases from V and 2 from J, leaving 8 bases between them. This CDR3 is 13 amino acids long. The CDR3 loop is CASSLDTNYGYTF. The DNA for the CDR3 is TGTGCCAGCAGTTTGGACACGAACTATGGCTACACCTTC.

This chain uses TRBV11-2 with TRBJ2-3; 9 bases agree with TRBD2. The germline gives CDR1 SGHAT, CDR2 FQNNGV. Germline trimming cut 0 bases from V and 2 bases from J; bases unmatched to any gene: 6. The length of the CDR3 is 17 residues. The CDR3 DNA reads as TGTGCCAGCAGCTTAGATCCCACGGGACTAGCCACAGATACGCAGTATTTT. Translated: CASSLDPTGLATDTQYF. Drawing the rest from reference TRBV11-2 and TRBJ2-3, the complete variable domain is EAGVAQSPRYKIIEKRQSVAFWCNPISGHATLYWYQQILGQGPKLLIQFQNNGVVDDSQLPKDRFSAERLKGVDSTLKIQPAKLEDSAVYLCASSLDPTGLATDTQYFGPGTRLTVL.

DNA for the CDR3: TGTGCCAGCAGCCTAGAGAGAGAGACCCAGTACTTC. Protein: CASSLERETQYF. The chain couples TRBV2 to TRBJ2-5; D uncertain. Germline CDR1 reads SNHLY; CDR2 reads FYNNEI. V shed 6 bases and J shed 4 bases, with 9 bases lying between them. This CDR3 region has 12 residues.